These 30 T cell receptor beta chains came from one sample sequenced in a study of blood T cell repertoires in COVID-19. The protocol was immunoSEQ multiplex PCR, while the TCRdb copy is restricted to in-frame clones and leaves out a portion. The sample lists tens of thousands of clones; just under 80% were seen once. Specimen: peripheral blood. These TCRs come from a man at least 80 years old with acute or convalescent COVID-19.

This CDR3 is CASSVDFGNEQFF. The DNA for the CDR3 is TGTGCCAGCAGCGTAGATTTCGGGAATGAGCAGTTCTTC. The chain recombines TRBV9 with TRBJ2-1; D uncertain. Germline CDR1 and CDR2: SGDLS and YYNGEE. This CDR3 has 13 amino acids. Trimming left V 0 bases short and J 7 bases short, with 8 bases between.

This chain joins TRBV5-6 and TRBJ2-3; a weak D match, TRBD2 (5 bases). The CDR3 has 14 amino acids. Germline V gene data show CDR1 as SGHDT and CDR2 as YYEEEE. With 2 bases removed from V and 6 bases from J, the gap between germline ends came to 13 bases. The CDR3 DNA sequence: TGTGCCAGCAGCTTTCTGGACTCCCCGGATACGCAGTATTTT. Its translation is CASSFLDSPDTQYF.

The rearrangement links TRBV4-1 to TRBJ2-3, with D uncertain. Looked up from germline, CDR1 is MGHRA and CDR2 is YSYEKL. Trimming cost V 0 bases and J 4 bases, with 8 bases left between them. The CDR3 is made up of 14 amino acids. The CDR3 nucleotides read TGCGCCAGCAGCCAAGATCAGGCCCCAGATACGCAGTATTTT. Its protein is CASSQDQAPDTQYF.

CDR3 loop: CASSSTGNTIYF. CDR3 coding DNA: TGTGCCAGCAGTTCTACCGGAAACACCATATATTTT. The V and J genes are TRBV6-5 and TRBJ1-3; D not resolved. The germline V gene encodes CDR1 MNHEY and CDR2 SVGAGI. Between the trimmed V and J ends, which lost 4 bases and 4 bases, there was a span of 5 bases. This CDR3 has 12 residues.

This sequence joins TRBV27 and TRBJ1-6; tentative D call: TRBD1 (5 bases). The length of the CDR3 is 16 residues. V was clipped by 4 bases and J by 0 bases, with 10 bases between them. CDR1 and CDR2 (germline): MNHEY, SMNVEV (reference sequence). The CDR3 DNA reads TGTGCCAGCAGTTCCGACAGAATCTCCTATAATTCACCCCTCCACTTT. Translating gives CASSSDRISYNSPLHF.

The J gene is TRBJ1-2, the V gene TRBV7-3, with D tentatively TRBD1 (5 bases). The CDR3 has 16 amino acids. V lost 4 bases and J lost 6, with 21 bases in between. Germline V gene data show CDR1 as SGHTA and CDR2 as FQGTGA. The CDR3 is CASSSQQTEGIHGYTF. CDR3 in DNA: TGTGCCAGCAGCTCCCAGCAGACGGAGGGGATCCATGGCTACACCTTC.

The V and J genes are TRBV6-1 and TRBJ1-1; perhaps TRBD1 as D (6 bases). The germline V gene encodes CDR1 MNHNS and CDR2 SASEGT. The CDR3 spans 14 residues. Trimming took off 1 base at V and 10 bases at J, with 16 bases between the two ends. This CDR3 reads CASSEVPPDSVAFF. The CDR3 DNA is TGTGCCAGCAGTGAAGTCCCGCCGGACAGCGTAGCTTTCTTT.

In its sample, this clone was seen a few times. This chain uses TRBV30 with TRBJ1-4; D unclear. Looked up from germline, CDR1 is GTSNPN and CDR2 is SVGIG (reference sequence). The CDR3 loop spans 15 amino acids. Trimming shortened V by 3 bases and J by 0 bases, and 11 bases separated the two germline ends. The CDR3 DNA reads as TGTGCCTGGAGCCTTTCAACAGCAACTAATGAAAAACTGTTTTTT. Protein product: CAWSLSTATNEKLFF.

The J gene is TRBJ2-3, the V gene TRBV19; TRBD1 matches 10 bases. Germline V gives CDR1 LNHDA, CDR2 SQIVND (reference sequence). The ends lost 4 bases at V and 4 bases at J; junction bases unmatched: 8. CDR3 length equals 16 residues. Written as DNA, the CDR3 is TGTGCCAGTAGTAATCCGGGACAGGGGCGGGCAGATACGCAGTATTTT. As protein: CASSNPGQGRADTQYF.

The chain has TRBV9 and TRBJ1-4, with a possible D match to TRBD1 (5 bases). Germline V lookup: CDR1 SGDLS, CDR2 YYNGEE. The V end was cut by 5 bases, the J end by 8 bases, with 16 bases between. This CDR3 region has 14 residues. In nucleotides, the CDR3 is TGTGCCAGCAGGCCTCAGGGAGGGAGCGAAAAACTGTTTTTT. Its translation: CASRPQGGSEKLFF.

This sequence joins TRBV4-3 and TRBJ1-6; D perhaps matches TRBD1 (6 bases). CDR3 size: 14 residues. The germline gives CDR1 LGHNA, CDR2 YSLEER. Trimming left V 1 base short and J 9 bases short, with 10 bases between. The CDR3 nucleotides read TGCGCCAGCAGCCAAGCAGGGGTGGGTTCACCCCTCCACTTT. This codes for CASSQAGVGSPLHF.

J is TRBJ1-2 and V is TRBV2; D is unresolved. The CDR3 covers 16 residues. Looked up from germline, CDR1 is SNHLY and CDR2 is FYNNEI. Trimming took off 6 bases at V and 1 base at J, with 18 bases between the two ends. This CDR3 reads CASRAGGQVINYGYTF. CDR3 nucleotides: TGTGCCAGCAGGGCCGGCGGGCAGGTCATTAACTATGGCTACACCTTC.

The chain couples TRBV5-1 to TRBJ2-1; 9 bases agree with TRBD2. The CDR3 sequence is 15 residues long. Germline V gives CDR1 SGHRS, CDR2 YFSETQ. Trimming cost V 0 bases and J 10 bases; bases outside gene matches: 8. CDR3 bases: TGCGCCAGCAGCTTGGAACTAGCGGGCGGGACGGAGCAGTTCTTC. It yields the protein CASSLELAGGTEQFF.

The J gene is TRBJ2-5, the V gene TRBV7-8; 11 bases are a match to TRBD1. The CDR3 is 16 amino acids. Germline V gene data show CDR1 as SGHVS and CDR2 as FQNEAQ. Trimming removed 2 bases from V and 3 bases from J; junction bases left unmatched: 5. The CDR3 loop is CASSLRDRGIKETQYF. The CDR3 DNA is TGTGCCAGCAGCTTAAGGGACAGGGGGATCAAAGAGACCCAGTACTTC.

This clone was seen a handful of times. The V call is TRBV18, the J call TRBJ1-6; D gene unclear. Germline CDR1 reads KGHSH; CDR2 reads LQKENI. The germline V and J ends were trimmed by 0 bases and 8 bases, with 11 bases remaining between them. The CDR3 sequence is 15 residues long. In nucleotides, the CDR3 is TGTGCCAGCTCACCACCCCCCAACAGTTATTCACCCCTCCACTTT. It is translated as CASSPPPNSYSPLHF.

The CDR3 nucleotides read TGTGCCAGCAGCTTGGGACTAGCGGGGTCCTACGAGCAGTACTTC. Its protein product is CASSLGLAGSYEQYF. V is TRBV14 and J is TRBJ2-7; 13 nucleotides match TRBD2. The germline CDR1 and CDR2 sequences are SGHDN and FVKESK. The trim removed 5 bases at V and 1 base at J, leaving 2 bases unmatched. This CDR3 contains 15 residues.

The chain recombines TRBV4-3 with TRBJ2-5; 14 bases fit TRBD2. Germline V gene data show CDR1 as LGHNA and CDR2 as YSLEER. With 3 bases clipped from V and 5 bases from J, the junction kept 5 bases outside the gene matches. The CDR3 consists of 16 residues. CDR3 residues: CASSQGLAGAGETQYF. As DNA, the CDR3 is TGCGCCAGCAGCCAGGGACTAGCGGGGGCCGGGGAGACCCAGTACTTC.

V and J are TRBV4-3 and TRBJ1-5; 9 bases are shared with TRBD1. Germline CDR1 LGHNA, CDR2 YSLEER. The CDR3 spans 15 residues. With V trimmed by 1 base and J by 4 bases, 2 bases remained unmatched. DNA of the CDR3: TGCGCCAGCAGCCAAGCCGGGACAGGGAATCAGCCCCAGCATTTT. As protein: CASSQAGTGNQPQHF.

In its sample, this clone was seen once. The CDR3 bases are TGTGCCAGCAGCGTATTCGCGAACACCGGGGAGCTGTTTTTT. It encodes CASSVFANTGELFF. The V gene is TRBV9, the J gene TRBJ2-2; no clear D gene. The V gene's germline CDR1 is SGDLS and CDR2 YYNGEE. This CDR3 is built from 14 residues. Trimming left V 1 base short and J 0 bases short, with 4 bases between.

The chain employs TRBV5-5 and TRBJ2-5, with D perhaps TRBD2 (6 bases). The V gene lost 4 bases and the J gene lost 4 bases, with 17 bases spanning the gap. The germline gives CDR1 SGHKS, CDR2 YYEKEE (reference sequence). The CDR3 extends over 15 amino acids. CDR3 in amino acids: CASSQPSTRRETQYF. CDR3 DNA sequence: TGTGCCAGCAGCCAACCTTCGACTAGGCGAGAGACCCAGTACTTC.

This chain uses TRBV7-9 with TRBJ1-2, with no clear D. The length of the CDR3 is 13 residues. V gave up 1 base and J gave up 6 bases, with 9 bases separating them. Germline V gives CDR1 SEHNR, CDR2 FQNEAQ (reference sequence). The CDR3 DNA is TGTGCCAGCAGCTTAGTTCAGGAAGATGGCTACACCTTC. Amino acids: CASSLVQEDGYTF.

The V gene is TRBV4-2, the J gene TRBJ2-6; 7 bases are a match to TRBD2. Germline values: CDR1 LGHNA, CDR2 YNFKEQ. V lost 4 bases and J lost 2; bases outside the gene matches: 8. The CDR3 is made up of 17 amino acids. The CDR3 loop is CASSLGGSYPGANVLTF. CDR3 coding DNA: TGTGCCAGCAGCCTGGGGGGGTCTTACCCTGGGGCCAACGTCCTGACTTTC.

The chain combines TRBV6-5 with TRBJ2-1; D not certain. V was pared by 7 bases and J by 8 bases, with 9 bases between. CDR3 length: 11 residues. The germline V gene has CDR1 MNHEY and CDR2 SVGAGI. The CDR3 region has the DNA TGTGCCAGCAAAAATCTGTATGAGCAGTTCTTC. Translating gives CASKNLYEQFF.

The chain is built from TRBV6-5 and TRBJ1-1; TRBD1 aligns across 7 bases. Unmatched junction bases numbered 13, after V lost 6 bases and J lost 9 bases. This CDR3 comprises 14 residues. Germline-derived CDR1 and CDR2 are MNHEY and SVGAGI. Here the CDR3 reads CASRPPQGLGKAFF. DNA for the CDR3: TGTGCCAGCAGACCTCCACAGGGGCTAGGAAAAGCTTTCTTT.

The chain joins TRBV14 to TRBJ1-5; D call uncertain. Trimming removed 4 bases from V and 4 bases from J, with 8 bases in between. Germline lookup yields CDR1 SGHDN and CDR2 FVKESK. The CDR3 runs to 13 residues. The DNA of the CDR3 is TGTGCCAGCAGCCCAAGCCTTAATCAGCCCCAGCATTTT. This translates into CASSPSLNQPQHF.

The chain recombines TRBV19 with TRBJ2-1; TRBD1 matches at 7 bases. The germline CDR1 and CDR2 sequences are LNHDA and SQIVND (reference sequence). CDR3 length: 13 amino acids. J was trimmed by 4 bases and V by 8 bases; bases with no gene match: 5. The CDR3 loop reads CASGQDQYNEQFF. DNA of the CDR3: TGTGCCAGTGGACAGGATCAGTACAATGAGCAGTTCTTC.

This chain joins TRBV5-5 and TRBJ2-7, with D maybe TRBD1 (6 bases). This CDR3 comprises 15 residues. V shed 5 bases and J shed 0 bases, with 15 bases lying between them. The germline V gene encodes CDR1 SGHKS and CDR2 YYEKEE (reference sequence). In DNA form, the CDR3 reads TGTGCCAGCAGTCGTACAGGGTCCCTCTCCTACGAGCAGTACTTC. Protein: CASSRTGSLSYEQYF.

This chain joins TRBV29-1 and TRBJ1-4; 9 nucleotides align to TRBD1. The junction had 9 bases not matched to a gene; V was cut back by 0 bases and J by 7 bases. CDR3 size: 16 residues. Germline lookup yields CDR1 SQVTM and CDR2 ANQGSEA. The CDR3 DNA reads TGCAGCGTTGAAGATCGGCCGGGACAGGGACTTGAAAAACTGTTTTTT. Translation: CSVEDRPGQGLEKLFF.

CDR3 amino acids: CASSSGLADYEQYF. The CDR3 DNA is TGTGCCAGCAGCTCTGGACTAGCGGACTACGAGCAGTACTTC. The rearrangement links TRBV5-6 to TRBJ2-7; 10 bases agree with TRBD2. The CDR3 is 14 residues long. Germline CDR1 and CDR2: SGHDT and YYEEEE. Unmatched junction bases numbered 3, after V lost 3 bases and J lost 3 bases.

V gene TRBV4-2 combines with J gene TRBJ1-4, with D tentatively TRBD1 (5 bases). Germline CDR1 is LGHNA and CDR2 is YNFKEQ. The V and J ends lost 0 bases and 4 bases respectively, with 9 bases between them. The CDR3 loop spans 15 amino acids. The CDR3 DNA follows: TGTGCCAGCAGCCAAGAAAGACAGTTTAATGAAAAACTGTTTTTT. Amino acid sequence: CASSQERQFNEKLFF.